The rows below give T cell receptor beta chains drawn from one sample of a study of blood T cells in healthy people across ages. MiXCR was run by TCRdb on the 5' RACE reads, yielding one entry per CDR3 protein. The sample yields 760,000 or so distinct CDR3 sequences, 25% seen once. This same sample was also taken into another study, of T cells of mothers and their children.

The material sequenced was blood. All receptors come from a boy between 10 and 17 years old in good health. The CDR3 runs from the conserved cysteine through the conserved F or W. D genes are given only for firm matches. Expanded clones get a size class; other rows say once, few or many, or leave the size out.

>TRBJ2-1|TRBD2|TRBV7-8|few
TGTGCCAGCAGCCCCAGTCTAGCGGGACTGTACAATGAGCAGTTCTTC
CASSPSLAGLYNEQFF
>TRBJ2-1|TRBD2|TRBV4-3|few
TGCGCCAGCAGCCCATCAGCGGGAAACTCCTACAATGAGCAGTTCTTC
CASSPSAGNSYNEQFF
>TRBJ2-1|TRBD1|TRBV18|few
TGTGCCAGCTCACCACTTGGGTCCGGGACAGGGTCATCCAATGAGCAGTTCTTC
CASSPLGSGTGSSNEQFF
>TRBJ2-5|TRBD2|TRBV29-1|.
TGCAGCGTTAGCGGGGTTCCCCAAGAGACCCAGTACTTC
CSVSGVPQETQYF
>TRBJ1-4|TRBD1|TRBV28|.
TGTGCCAGCACCTCTCGGACAGGGGTCGAAAAACTGTTTTTT
CASTSRTGVEKLFF
>TRBJ2-5|TRBD1|TRBV28|.
TGTGCCAGCATTGATCCGGGACAGCAAGAGACCCAGTACTTC
CASIDPGQQETQYF
>TRBJ1-5|.|TRBV10-3|.
TGTGCCATCAGTGAGTCAAGGCAGCCCCAGCATTTT
CAISESRQPQHF
>TRBJ1-5|.|TRBV6-1|.
TGTGCCAGCCAGGGTAATCAGCCCCAGCATTTT
CASQGNQPQHF
>TRBJ2-5|.|TRBV12-3/TRBV12-4|.
TGTGCCAGCAGTGCCACCGGTTTCGGGGAAGAGACCCAGTACTTC
CASSATGFGEETQYF
>TRBJ2-1|TRBD2|TRBV7-8|.
TGTGCCAGCAGCCCGCCGGGACTAGGCGGCTTTGAGCAGTTCTTC
CASSPPGLGGFEQFF
>TRBJ2-5|.|TRBV12-5|.
TGTGCTAGTGGTTTTGAAGAGACCCAGTACTTC
CASGFEETQYF
>TRBJ2-7|.|TRBV21-1|.
TGTGCCAGCAGCAAAATTCCTAGGGACGAGCAGTACTTC
CASSKIPRDEQYF
>TRBJ2-1|TRBD1|TRBV2|few
TGTGCCGTCTCCGGGACAGGGAATGAGCAGTTCTTC
CAVSGTGNEQFF
>TRBJ2-7|.|TRBV20-1|.
TGCAGTGCTAGAGATTATACGGGAGAAAACTACGAGCAGTACTTC
CSARDYTGENYEQYF
>TRBJ1-4|.|TRBV9|.
TGTGCCAGCAGCGCTCAACCGTTCCCGGGGGTTGAAAAACTGTTTTTT
CASSAQPFPGVEKLFF
>TRBJ2-1|.|TRBV9|.
TGTGCCAGCAGCGTAGGAGGAATGGGTGAGCAGTTCTTC
CASSVGGMGEQFF
>TRBJ1-5|.|TRBV10-3|.
TGTGCCATCAGTCAGGGTAGCCAGCCCCAGCATTTT
CAISQGSQPQHF
>TRBJ2-4|.|TRBV20-1|few
TGCAGTGCTAGAGATTCGGGGGATCCGAAAAACATTCAGTACTTC
CSARDSGDPKNIQYF
>TRBJ2-1|.|TRBV5-1|.
TGCGCCAGCAGCTTGGCGGTGAATCTGGATGAGCAGTTCTTC
CASSLAVNLDEQFF
>TRBJ2-5|TRBD1|TRBV20-1|.
TGCAGTGCTCAAGCCGGGACAGGGGGCGGAGAGACCCAGTACTTC
CSAQAGTGGGETQYF
>TRBJ1-2|TRBD1|TRBV5-5|few
TGTGCCAGCAGCTTGGTGCAGGGGGAGGGCTACACCTTC
CASSLVQGEGYTF
>TRBJ1-3|.|TRBV12-3/TRBV12-4|.
TGTGCCAGCAGTTACACCAGGGCGAGTGGAAACACCATATATTTT
CASSYTRASGNTIYF
>TRBJ2-2|.|TRBV12-3/TRBV12-4|.
TGTGCCAGCAGTTTTCTTATTCCCGGGGAGCTGTTTTTT
CASSFLIPGELFF
>TRBJ2-1|TRBD1|TRBV5-6|.
TGTGCCAGCAGCTTGGATGGGACAGGGGAGAGAAATGAGCAGTTCTTC
CASSLDGTGERNEQFF
>TRBJ2-1|.|TRBV6-4|.
TGTGCCAGCAGTGACCCACGGAACGGAGACAATGAGCAGTTCTTC
CASSDPRNGDNEQFF
>TRBJ2-7|.|TRBV6-2/TRBV6-3|few
TGTGCCAGCGATACAGGGTTCCACGAGCAGTACTTC
CASDTGFHEQYF
>TRBJ2-1|.|TRBV15|few
TGTGCCACCAGCAGAGATAGGCGGGTTGGGCAGTTCTTC
CATSRDRRVGQFF
>TRBJ2-7|TRBD2|TRBV29-1|few
TGCAGCGTGACTAGCGGGAGTCTGTACGAGCAGTACTTC
CSVTSGSLYEQYF
>TRBJ2-1|.|TRBV5-6|.
TGTGCCAGCAGCTTGACGGGAAGAGAGCAGTCCTTC
CASSLTGREQSF